These 10 T cell receptor beta chains were sequenced from one sample in a study of radiation and T cells in renal cell carcinoma. The table came from immunoSEQ multiplex PCR; TCRdb's copy has only in-frame clones and leaves some out. The sample lists about 130,000 clones, 88% occurring once. Time point of the sample: blood 2 weeks post-SBRT. This sample's treatment: 15 Gy SBRT to primary tumor, nephrectomy 4 weeks later. The sample was blood, taken from a patient whose treatment included radiotherapy and nephrectomy. These receptors all come from a woman in her 70s with renal cell carcinoma.

V usage is TRBV7-2 and J usage is TRBJ2-7, with 7 bases identical to TRBD1. J lost 4 bases, V lost 1 base, and 7 bases had no gene match. Per germline, CDR1 SGHTA and CDR2 FQGNSA. The CDR3 extends over 15 amino acids. CDR3 bases: TGTGCCAGCAGCTTAGTAGGACAGGCTGGGTACGAGCAGTACTTC. It translates to CASSLVGQAGYEQYF.

The CDR3 protein is CSAASGNTIYF. The CDR3 bases are TGCAGCGCCGCCTCTGGAAACACCATATATTTT. The chain joins TRBV29-1 to TRBJ1-3; D is undetermined. Trimming cost V 7 bases and J 0 bases, with 4 bases left between them. This CDR3 spans 11 amino acids. Germline V CDR1 and CDR2: SQVTM, ANQGSEA.

This chain links TRBV7-2 with TRBJ2-7, with 10 nucleotides matching TRBD1. The J segment lost 4 bases and the V segment lost 3 bases, leaving 3 bases of the junction unmatched. The CDR3 covers 14 residues. The germline V gene has CDR1 SGHTA and CDR2 FQGNSA. CDR3 sequence (DNA): TGTGCCAGCAGCTTCCGGACAGGGGGATACGAGCAGTACTTC. It codes for CASSFRTGGYEQYF.

CDR3 in amino acids: CASSSPGGPTDTQYF. CDR3 sequence (DNA): TGTGCCAGCAGTTCCCCGGGGGGTCCCACAGATACGCAGTATTTT. The chain couples TRBV27 to TRBJ2-3, with 7 nucleotides matching TRBD2. CDR3 length: 15 amino acids. Losses at the gene ends were 4 bases for V and 2 bases for J; bases not matched to a gene: 6. Germline CDR1 MNHEY, CDR2 SMNVEV (reference sequence).

This rearrangement joins TRBV30 to TRBJ1-3, with D maybe TRBD1 (5 bases). The CDR3 totals 17 residues. Germline CDR1 is GTSNPN and CDR2 is SVGIG (reference sequence). The ends were cut back, 1 base at V and 0 bases at J, with 16 bases in the middle. CDR3 loop: CAWSEAWGRSSGNTIYF. DNA for the CDR3: TGTGCCTGGAGTGAAGCGTGGGGCAGATCCTCTGGAAACACCATATATTTT.

The chain is built from TRBV4-2 and TRBJ2-7, with D perhaps TRBD1 (6 bases). CDR1 and CDR2 (germline): LGHNA, YNFKEQ. Trimming took 0 bases from V and 7 from J, leaving 13 bases between them. The CDR3 has 14 amino acids. CDR3 sequence reads: CASSQDRGRSEQYF. Here the CDR3 DNA reads TGTGCCAGCAGCCAAGACAGGGGTAGGAGTGAGCAGTACTTC.

The rearrangement joins TRBV7-2 to TRBJ2-3, with TRBD1 as a possible D gene (5 bases). Trimming removed 0 bases at V and 2 bases at J, with 9 bases between. The V gene's germline CDR1 is SGHTA and CDR2 FQGNSA. The CDR3 loop spans 15 amino acids. In DNA form, the CDR3 reads TGTGCCAGCAGCTTAGCAGTCAGGGTCACAGATACGCAGTATTTT. Translating it yields CASSLAVRVTDTQYF.

This sequence joins TRBV6-1 and TRBJ2-2; D perhaps matches TRBD1 (5 bases). In germline, CDR1 is MNHNS, CDR2 SASEGT. The CDR3 length is 15 residues. V lost 5 bases to trimming and J lost 7 bases, with 17 bases between them. This chain's CDR3 is CASSQLQGFIGELFF. The CDR3, as DNA: TGTGCCAGCAGTCAACTTCAGGGTTTCATCGGGGAGCTGTTTTTT.

The chain is built from TRBV7-8 and TRBJ1-2; D gene uncertain. Germline V gene lookup returns CDR1 SGHVS and CDR2 FQNEAQ. The CDR3 runs to 14 residues. The V gene lost 4 bases and the J gene lost 6 bases, with 15 bases spanning the gap. The CDR3 nucleotides are TGTGCCAGCAGCTCATACAGTGGTTCGAATGGCTACACCTTC. It is translated as CASSSYSGSNGYTF.

The genes are TRBV21-1 and TRBJ1-5; TRBD1 is taken as the D call from the table, unchecked against the DNA. TRBV21-1 is designated a pseudogene. CDR3 length equals 15 residues. The CDR3 region is CASSSRDKNNQPQHF. The CDR3 DNA reads TGTGCCAGCAGCTCCCGGGACAAAAACAATCAGCCCCAGCATTTT.